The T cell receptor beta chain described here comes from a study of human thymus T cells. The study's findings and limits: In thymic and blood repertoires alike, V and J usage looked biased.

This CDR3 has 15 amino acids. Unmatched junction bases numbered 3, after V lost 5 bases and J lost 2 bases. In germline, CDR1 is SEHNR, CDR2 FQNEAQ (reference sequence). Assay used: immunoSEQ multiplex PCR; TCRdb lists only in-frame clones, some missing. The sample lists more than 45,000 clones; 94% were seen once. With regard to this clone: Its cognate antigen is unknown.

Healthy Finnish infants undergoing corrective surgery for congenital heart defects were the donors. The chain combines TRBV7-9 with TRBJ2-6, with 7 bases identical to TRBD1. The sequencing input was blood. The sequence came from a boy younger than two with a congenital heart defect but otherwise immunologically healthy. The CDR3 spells CASSQTGAGANVLTF. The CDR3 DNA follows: TGTGCCAGCAGCCAAACAGGGGCTGGGGCCAACGTCCTGACTTTC.